A single sample is the source of the 2 T cell receptor beta chains below, sequenced in a study of blood T cell repertoires in COVID-19. Profiling relied on immunoSEQ multiplex PCR, and the TCRdb table lists in-frame clones only, not all of them. The sample holds tens of thousands of clones, approximately 78% seen once. Sample: peripheral blood. These receptors were taken from a human donor with acute or convalescent COVID-19. The donor label of this sample is uncertain.

The chain joins TRBV5-1 to TRBJ1-2; D perhaps matches TRBD1 (5 bases). Germline CDR1 and CDR2: SGHRS and YFSETQ. V was shortened by 5 bases and J by 7 bases, with 24 bases between the two germline ends. The CDR3 extends over 16 amino acids. The CDR3 coding sequence is TGCGCCAGCAGTTCCGCCCCGTCCCAGGGACTGGGTGGCTACACCTTC. This encodes CASSSAPSQGLGGYTF.

V is TRBV10-3 and J is TRBJ1-3, with D maybe TRBD1 (5 bases). V lost 10 bases to trimming and J lost 2 bases, with 15 bases between them. Germline V gene data show CDR1 as ENHRY and CDR2 as SYGVKD. This CDR3 spans 14 amino acids. The CDR3 loop reads CATGDLGTGNTIYF. For the CDR3, the DNA is TGTGCCACCGGGGACTTAGGGACTGGAAACACCATATATTTT.